This TCR beta chain comes out of a study of neurological immune-mediated disorders. Study-wide results and caveats: Among expanded clones, no CDR3 amino acid sequences were shared across subjects, a pattern suggesting private repertoires in all groups.

Time point: longitudinal time-point 2. 5'RACE with 10-nucleotide random UMIs produced the cDNA. TCRdb itself ran the 5' RACE reads through MiXCR, one entry per CDR3 protein. The table shows 84,000 or so distinct CDR3 sequences, with approximately 13% occurring only once. This clonotype was picked up many times. The antigen is not known. The CDR3 is made up of 14 amino acids. Trimming pared 6 bases from V and 1 base from J, leaving 13 bases between. Per germline, CDR1 SGHRS and CDR2 YFSETQ. Sequencing input: PBMCs. The V call is TRBV5-1, the J call TRBJ1-1; perhaps TRBD1 as D (5 bases). This TCR was sampled from a female donor with HTLV-1-associated myelopathy (HAM/TSP). This CDR3 is CASNPGTGNTEAFF. CDR3 DNA sequence: TGCGCCAGCAACCCAGGGACGGGGAACACTGAAGCTTTCTTT.